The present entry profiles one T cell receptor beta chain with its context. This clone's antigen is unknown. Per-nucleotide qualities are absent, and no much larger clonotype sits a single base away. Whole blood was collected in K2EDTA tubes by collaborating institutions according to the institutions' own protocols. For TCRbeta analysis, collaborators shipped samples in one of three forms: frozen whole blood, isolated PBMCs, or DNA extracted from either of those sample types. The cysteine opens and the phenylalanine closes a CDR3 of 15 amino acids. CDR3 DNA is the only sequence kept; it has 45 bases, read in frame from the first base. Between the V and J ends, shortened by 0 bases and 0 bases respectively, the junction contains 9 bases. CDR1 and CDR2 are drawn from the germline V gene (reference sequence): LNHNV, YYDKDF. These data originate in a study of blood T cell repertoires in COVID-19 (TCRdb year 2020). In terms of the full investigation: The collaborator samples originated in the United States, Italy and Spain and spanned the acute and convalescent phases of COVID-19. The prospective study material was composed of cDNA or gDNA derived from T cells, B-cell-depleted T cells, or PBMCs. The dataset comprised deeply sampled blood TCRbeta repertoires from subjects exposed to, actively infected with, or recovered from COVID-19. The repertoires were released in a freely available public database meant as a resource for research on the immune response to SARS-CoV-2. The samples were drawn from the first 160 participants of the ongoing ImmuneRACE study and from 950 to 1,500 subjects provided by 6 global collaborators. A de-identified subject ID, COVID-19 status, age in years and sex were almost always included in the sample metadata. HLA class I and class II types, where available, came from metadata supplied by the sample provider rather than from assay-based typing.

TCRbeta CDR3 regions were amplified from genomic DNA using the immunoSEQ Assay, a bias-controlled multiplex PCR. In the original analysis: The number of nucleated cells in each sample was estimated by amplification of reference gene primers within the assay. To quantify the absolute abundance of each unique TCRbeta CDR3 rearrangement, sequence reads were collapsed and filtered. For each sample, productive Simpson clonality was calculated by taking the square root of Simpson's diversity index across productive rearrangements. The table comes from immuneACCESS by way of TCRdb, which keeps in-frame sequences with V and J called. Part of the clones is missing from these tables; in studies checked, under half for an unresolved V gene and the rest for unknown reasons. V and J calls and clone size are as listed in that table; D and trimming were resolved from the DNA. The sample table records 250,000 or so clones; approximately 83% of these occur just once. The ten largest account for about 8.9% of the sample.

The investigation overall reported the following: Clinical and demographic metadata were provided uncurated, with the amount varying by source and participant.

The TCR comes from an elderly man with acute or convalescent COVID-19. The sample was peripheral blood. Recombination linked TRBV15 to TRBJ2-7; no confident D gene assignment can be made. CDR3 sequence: CATSRERGASYEQYF. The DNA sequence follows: TGTGCCACCAGCAGAGAGAGAGGTGCCTCCTACGAGCAGTACTTC.